This T cell receptor beta chain came from a study of blood T cell repertoires in COVID-19. Turning to the study itself: Samples came from the United States, Italy and Spain, spanning acute and convalescent COVID-19.

Deletions cut 2 bases from V and 7 bases from J, with 13 bases between. The CDR3 contains 14 residues. Germline CDR1 is SGDLS and CDR2 is YYNGEE. The authors' processing: Amplifying reference gene primers gave estimates of nucleated cell counts. Repertoires were generated with immunoSEQ multiplex PCR, while TCRdb's copy carries only in-frame clones and drops some. That table gives V, J and clone size, and the DNA gave D and trimming. The repertoire consists of some 260,000 clones, with over 65% occurring once and the leading ten covering 3% to 3.5%. The count of this clone is one. Sequencing was performed on peripheral blood. The sequence derives from a woman aged 80 or over with acute or convalescent COVID-19. This chain links TRBV9 with TRBJ1-5; D unclear. In DNA form, the CDR3 reads TGTGCCAGCAGCGTCCGGGATGGAGGGCAGCCCCAGCATTTT. This codes for CASSVRDGGQPQHF.